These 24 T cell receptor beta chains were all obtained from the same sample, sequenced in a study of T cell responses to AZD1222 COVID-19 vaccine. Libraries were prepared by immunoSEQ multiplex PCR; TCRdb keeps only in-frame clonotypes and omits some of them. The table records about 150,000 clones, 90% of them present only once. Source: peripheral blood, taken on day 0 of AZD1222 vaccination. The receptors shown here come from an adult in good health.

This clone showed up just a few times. CDR3 nucleotides: TGTGCCAGCAGCCGATTGACGTCAGCGGGAGGCGCGCAGTATTTT. The encoded protein is CASSRLTSAGGAQYF. This chain joins TRBV28 and TRBJ2-3, with 9 bases matching TRBD2. CDR3 size: 15 residues. The germline V gene has CDR1 MDHEN and CDR2 SYDVKM. Germline trimming cut 6 bases from V and 10 bases from J; bases unmatched to any gene: 14.

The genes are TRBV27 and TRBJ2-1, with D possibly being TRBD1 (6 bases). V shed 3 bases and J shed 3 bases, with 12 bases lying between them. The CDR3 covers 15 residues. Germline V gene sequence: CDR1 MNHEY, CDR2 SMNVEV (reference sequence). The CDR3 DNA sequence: TGTGCCAGCAGTTTTGGGGGCATGGGCTACAATGAGCAGTTCTTC. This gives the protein CASSFGGMGYNEQFF.

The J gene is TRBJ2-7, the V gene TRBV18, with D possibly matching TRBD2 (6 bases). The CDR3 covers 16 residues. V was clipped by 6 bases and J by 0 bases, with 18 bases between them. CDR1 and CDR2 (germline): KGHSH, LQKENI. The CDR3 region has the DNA TGTGCCAGCTCCCAGGCTGAGGACTACAGCTCCTACGAGCAGTACTTC. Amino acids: CASSQAEDYSSYEQYF.

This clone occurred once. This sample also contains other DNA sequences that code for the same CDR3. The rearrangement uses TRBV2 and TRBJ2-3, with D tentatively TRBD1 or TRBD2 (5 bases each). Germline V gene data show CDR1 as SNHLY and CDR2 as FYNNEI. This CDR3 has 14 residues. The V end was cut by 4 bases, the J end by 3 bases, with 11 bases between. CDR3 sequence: CASSGQGRTDTQYF. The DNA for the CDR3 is TGTGCCAGCAGTGGCCAGGGACGGACAGATACGCAGTATTTT.

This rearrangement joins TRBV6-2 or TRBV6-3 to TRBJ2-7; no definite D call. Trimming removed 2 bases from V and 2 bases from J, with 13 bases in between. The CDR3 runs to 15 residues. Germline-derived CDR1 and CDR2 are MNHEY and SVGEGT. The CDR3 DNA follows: TGTGCCAGCAGTTACCCCCGGCCACCTCCCTACGAGCAGTACTTC. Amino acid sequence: CASSYPRPPPYEQYF.

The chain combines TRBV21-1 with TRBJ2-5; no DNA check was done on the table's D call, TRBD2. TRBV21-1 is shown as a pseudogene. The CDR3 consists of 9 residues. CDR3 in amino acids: CARTSPNYF. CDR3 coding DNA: TGTGCCCGAACTAGCCCTAACTACTTC.

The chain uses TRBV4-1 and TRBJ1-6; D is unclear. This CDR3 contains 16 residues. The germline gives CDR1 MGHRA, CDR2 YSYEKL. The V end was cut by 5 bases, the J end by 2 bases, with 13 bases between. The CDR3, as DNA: TGCGCCAGCAGCGAGTCGGGAATCCCCTATAATTCACCCCTCCACTTT. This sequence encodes CASSESGIPYNSPLHF.

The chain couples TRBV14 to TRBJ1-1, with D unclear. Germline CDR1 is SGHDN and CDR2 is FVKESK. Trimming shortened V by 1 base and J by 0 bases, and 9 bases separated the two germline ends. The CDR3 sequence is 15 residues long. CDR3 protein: CASSQVTEVNTEAFF. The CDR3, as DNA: TGTGCCAGCAGCCAAGTCACTGAAGTGAACACTGAAGCTTTCTTT.

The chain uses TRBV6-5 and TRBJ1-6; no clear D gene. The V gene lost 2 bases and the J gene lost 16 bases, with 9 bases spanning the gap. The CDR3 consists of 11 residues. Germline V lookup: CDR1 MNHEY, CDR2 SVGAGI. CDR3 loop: CASSYLGTLHF. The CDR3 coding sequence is TGTGCCAGCAGTTACCTGGGCACACTCCACTTT.

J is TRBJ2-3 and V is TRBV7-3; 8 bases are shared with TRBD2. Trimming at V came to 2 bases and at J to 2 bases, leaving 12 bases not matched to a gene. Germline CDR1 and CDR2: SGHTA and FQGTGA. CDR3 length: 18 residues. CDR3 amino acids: CASSLSGVLAATTDTQYF. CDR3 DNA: TGTGCCAGCAGCTTATCCGGAGTACTAGCGGCAACCACAGATACGCAGTATTTT.

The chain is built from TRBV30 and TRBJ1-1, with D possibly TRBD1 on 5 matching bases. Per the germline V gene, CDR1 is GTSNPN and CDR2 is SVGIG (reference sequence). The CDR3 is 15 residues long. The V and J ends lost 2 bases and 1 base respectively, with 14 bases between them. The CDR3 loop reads CAWSQGEFENTEAFF. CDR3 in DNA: TGTGCCTGGAGTCAAGGGGAATTTGAGAACACTGAAGCTTTCTTT.

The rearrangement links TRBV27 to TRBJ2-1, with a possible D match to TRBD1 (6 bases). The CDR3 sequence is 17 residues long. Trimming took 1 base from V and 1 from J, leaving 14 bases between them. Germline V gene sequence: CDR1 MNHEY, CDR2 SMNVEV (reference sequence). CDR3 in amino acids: CASSLYTGTTSYNEQFF. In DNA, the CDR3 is TGTGCCAGCAGTTTATACACCGGGACAACATCCTACAATGAGCAGTTCTTC.

This CDR3 is CASSLGGGNGEKLFF. The CDR3 DNA sequence: TGTGCCAGCAGCTTAGGAGGGGGGAACGGGGAAAAACTGTTTTTT. This chain joins TRBV7-6 and TRBJ1-4, with a weak D call TRBD1 (6 bases). This CDR3 spans 15 amino acids. V lost 1 base and J 8 bases, leaving 14 bases between the germline ends. From germline, CDR1 is SGHVS and CDR2 FNYEAQ.

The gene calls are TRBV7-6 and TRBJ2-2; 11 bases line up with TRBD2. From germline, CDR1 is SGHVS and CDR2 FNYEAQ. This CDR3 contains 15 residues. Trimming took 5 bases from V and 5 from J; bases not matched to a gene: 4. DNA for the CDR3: TGTGCCAGCAGCCCATGGACTAGCGGGACCGGGGAGCTGTTTTTT. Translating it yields CASSPWTSGTGELFF. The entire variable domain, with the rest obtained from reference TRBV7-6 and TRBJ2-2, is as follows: GAGVSQSPRYKVTKRGQDVALRCDPISGHVSLYWYRQALGQGPEFLTYFNYEAQQDKSGLPNDRFSAERPEGSISTLTIQRTEQRDSAMYRCASSPWTSGTGELFFGEGSRLTVL.

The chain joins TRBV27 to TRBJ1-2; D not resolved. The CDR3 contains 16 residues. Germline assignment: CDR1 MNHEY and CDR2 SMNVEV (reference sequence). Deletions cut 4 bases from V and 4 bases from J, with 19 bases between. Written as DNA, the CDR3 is TGTGCCAGCAGTTCCCAACCAAGTGAAGGAGGCTATGGCTACACCTTC. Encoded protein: CASSSQPSEGGYGYTF.

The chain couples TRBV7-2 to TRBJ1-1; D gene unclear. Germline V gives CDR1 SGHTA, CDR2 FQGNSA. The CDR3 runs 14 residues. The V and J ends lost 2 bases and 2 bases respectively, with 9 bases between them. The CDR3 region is CASSLFGRNTEAFF. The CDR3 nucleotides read TGTGCCAGCAGCTTATTTGGGCGAAACACTGAAGCTTTCTTT.

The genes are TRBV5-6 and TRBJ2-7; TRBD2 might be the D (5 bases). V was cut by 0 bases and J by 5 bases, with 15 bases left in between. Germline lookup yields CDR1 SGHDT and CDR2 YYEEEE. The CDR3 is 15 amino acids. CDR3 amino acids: CASSLGPSSWNEQYF. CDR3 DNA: TGTGCCAGCAGCTTGGGGCCTAGCTCCTGGAACGAGCAGTACTTC.

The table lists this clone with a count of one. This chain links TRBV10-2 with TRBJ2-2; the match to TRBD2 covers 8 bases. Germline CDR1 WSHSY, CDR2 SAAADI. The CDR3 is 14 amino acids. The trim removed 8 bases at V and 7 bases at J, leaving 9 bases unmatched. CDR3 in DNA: TGCGCCAGCGAGTCGGGAGGGCCGGTCGGGGAGCTGTTTTTT. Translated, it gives CASESGGPVGELFF.

The CDR3 region is CATGTGPNTGELFF. The CDR3 DNA sequence: TGTGCCACCGGGACAGGGCCGAACACCGGGGAGCTGTTTTTT. The rearrangement joins TRBV10-3 to TRBJ2-2, with TRBD1 matching over 9 bases. Germline V gene sequence: CDR1 ENHRY, CDR2 SYGVKD. Trimming removed 10 bases from V and 0 bases from J; junction bases left unmatched: 3. The CDR3 is 14 residues long.

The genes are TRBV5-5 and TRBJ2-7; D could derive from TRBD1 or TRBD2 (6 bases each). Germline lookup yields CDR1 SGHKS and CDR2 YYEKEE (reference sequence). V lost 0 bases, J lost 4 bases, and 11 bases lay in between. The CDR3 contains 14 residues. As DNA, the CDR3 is TGTGCCAGCAGCTTGGCCGGGGGCTGGTACGAGCAGTACTTC. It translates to CASSLAGGWYEQYF.

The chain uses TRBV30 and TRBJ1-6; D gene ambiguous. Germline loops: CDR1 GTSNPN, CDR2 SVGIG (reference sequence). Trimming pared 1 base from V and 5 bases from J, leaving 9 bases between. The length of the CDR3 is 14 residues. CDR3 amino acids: CAWSGGKDNSPLHF. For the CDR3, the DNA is TGTGCCTGGAGTGGAGGGAAAGATAATTCACCCCTCCACTTT.

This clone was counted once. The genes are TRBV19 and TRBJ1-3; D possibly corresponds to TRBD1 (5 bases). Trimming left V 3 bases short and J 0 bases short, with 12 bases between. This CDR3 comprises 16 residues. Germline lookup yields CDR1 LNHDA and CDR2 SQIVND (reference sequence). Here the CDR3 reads CASSIPQGLSGNTIYF. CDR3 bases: TGTGCCAGTAGTATTCCCCAGGGCCTCTCTGGAAACACCATATATTTT.

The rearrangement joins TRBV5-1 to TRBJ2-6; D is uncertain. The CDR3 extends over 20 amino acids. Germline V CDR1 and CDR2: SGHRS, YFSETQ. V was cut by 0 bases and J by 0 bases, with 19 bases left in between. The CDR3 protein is CASSLARIGPGFSGANVLTF. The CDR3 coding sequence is TGCGCCAGCAGCTTGGCCCGGATCGGACCAGGCTTCTCTGGGGCCAACGTCCTGACTTTC.

The DNA for the CDR3 is TGTGCCAGCAGCCAAGTAGGGGGGGGTCAGCCCCAGCATTTT. The encoded protein is CASSQVGGGQPQHF. J is TRBJ1-5 and V is TRBV3-1 (or the pseudogene TRBV3-2); tentative D call: TRBD1 (6 bases). Germline V gene data show CDR1 as LGHDT and CDR2 as YNNKEL (reference sequence). The CDR3 is 14 residues long. Trimming removed 1 base from V and 6 bases from J, with 10 bases in between.